These 27 T cell receptor beta chains were all obtained from the same sample, sequenced in a study of identical twins. Via MiXCR, TCRdb re-called the 5' RACE reads, giving one row per CDR3 protein. The sample includes 550,000 to 800,000 distinct CDR3 sequences, 7.1% of them seen just once. The sample was also linked to a second study, of yellow fever vaccine responses in identical twins.

The sample was PBMCs. Receptor source: a woman younger than 30 in good health.

The rearrangement links TRBV25-1 to TRBJ1-5; D remains ambiguous. V dropped 2 bases and J dropped 3 bases, with 26 bases sitting between them. CDR1 is MGHDK and CDR2 is SYGVNS in the germline V gene. CDR3 length: 20 residues. CDR3 sequence (DNA): TGTGCCAGCAGTGAAAGGCCGGGGTCGGCCGGCTACAGCCACAATCAGCCCCAGCATTTT. Translated: CASSERPGSAGYSHNQPQHF.

The V call is TRBV10-3, the J call TRBJ1-4; possible D gene TRBD1, 6 bases. The CDR3 runs 16 residues. V lost 2 bases to trimming and J lost 6 bases, with 16 bases between them. Germline CDR1 reads ENHRY; CDR2 reads SYGVKD. In DNA form, the CDR3 reads TGTGCCATCAGTGAGGATCCCCTGGCAGGGGATGAAAAACTGTTTTTT. Amino acid sequence: CAISEDPLAGDEKLFF.

In this sample, this clonotype turned up many times. The rearrangement links TRBV2 to TRBJ2-6, with D unclear. The CDR3 totals 14 residues. Per the germline V gene, CDR1 is SNHLY and CDR2 is FYNNEI. V lost 1 base to trimming and J lost 2 bases, with 3 bases between them. The CDR3 DNA is TGTGCCAGCAGTGAAGAGGCTGGGGCCAACGTCCTGACTTTC. This translates into CASSEEAGANVLTF.

This chain links TRBV5-1 with TRBJ2-7; D is tentatively TRBD1 or TRBD2 (5 bases each). The V gene lost 1 base and the J gene lost 6 bases, with 11 bases spanning the gap. CDR1 is SGHRS and CDR2 is YFSETQ in the germline V gene. The CDR3 length is 13 residues. In DNA form, the CDR3 reads TGCGCCAGCAGCTTGTCCGGGACGCGCGAGCAGTACTTC. This gives the protein CASSLSGTREQYF.

Only a few counts were recorded for this clonotype. The J gene is TRBJ2-5, the V gene TRBV28; TRBD2 aligns across 7 bases. The ends lost 6 bases at V and 0 bases at J; junction bases unmatched: 10. Germline values: CDR1 MDHEN, CDR2 SYDVKM. This CDR3 is 16 amino acids long. CDR3 region: CASRTSRRGDQETQYF. CDR3 nucleotide sequence: TGTGCCAGCAGAACCTCTCGCCGGGGGGACCAAGAGACCCAGTACTTC.

The chain is built from TRBV12-3 or TRBV12-4 and TRBJ1-3, with 7 bases matching TRBD1. The CDR3 sequence is 15 residues long. V lost 7 bases to trimming and J lost 3 bases; unmatched junction nucleotides: 9. The CDR3 reads CASNRGREDGNTIYF. CDR3 sequence (DNA): TGTGCCAGCAACAGGGGCAGGGAGGATGGAAACACCATATATTTT.

A few counts support this clonotype. The CDR3 DNA reads as TGCGCCAGCAGGGGCGGGGGATATACGCAGTATTTT. Its translation is CASRGGGYTQYF. V gene TRBV4-1 combines with J gene TRBJ2-3; 7 positions match TRBD2. The CDR3 loop spans 12 amino acids. Trimming at V came to 6 bases and at J to 7 bases, leaving 4 bases not matched to a gene. Germline V gene data show CDR1 as MGHRA and CDR2 as YSYEKL.

V usage is TRBV25-1 and J usage is TRBJ2-3, with TRBD2 matching 9 bases. From germline, CDR1 is MGHDK and CDR2 SYGVNS. This CDR3 region has 15 residues. The V and J ends lost 5 bases and 0 bases, in that order; junction bases with no gene match: 3. CDR3 nucleotide sequence: TGTGCCAGCAGTATAGCGGGAGCTAGCACAGATACGCAGTATTTT. Translation: CASSIAGASTDTQYF.

This clonotype was seen at least ten times. The chain employs TRBV12-3 or TRBV12-4 and TRBJ1-1; 7 nucleotides line up with TRBD1. V trimming: 6 bases; J trimming: 4 bases; junction bases outside the gene matches: 8. The CDR3 length is 14 residues. The CDR3 nucleotides read TGTGCCAGCAGCCTCCCGACAGGGAGCACTGAAGCTTTCTTT. It codes for CASSLPTGSTEAFF.

The table lists this clonotype with a few counts. The CDR3 nucleotides are TGTGCCAGCAGCTTACCCTACCCCTCCCATACGCAGTATTTT. Its protein product is CASSLPYPSHTQYF. The chain uses TRBV7-9 and TRBJ2-3; no firm D call. The germline V gene encodes CDR1 SEHNR and CDR2 FQNEAQ (reference sequence). V shed 2 bases and J shed 7 bases, with 13 bases lying between them. The CDR3 is 14 amino acids.

This clonotype was seen only a few times. The V call is TRBV5-5, the J call TRBJ2-7, with 9 positions matching TRBD1. The CDR3 has 15 residues. The junction had 8 bases not matched to a gene; V was cut back by 4 bases and J by 3 bases. Germline V gene data show CDR1 as SGHKS and CDR2 as YYEKEE (reference sequence). The CDR3 nucleotides read TGTGCCAGCAGCCCGGGGACAGGGCCACTCTACGAGCAGTACTTC. Translation: CASSPGTGPLYEQYF.

The V gene is TRBV6-2 or TRBV6-3, the J gene TRBJ2-1, with D perhaps matching TRBD1 (6 bases). The CDR3 covers 16 residues. In germline, CDR1 is MNHEY, CDR2 SVGEGT. V lost 8 bases and J 1 base, leaving 18 bases between the germline ends. CDR3 DNA sequence: TGTGCCAGCTCAACCGGGACATCCCTTTCCTACAATGAGCAGTTCTTC. It encodes CASSTGTSLSYNEQFF.

This chain joins TRBV6-5 and TRBJ2-3; TRBD2 aligns across 15 bases. After removal of 0 bases from V and 0 bases from J, the junction contained 4 bases not matched to a gene. The CDR3 runs 19 residues. Per the germline V gene, CDR1 is MNHEY and CDR2 is SVGAGI. CDR3 loop: CASSYSGLAGGVSTDTQYF. DNA for the CDR3: TGTGCCAGCAGTTACTCGGGACTAGCGGGGGGCGTTAGCACAGATACGCAGTATTTT.

This clonotype has just a few counts. V usage is TRBV15 and J usage is TRBJ2-5; D may be TRBD2 (6 bases). Trimming removed 1 base from V and 2 bases from J, with 8 bases in between. CDR1 is LNHNV, CDR2 YYDKDF, per germline (reference sequence). CDR3 length: 14 residues. This CDR3 is CATSRGGVQETQYF. CDR3 bases: TGTGCCACCAGCAGAGGCGGGGTGCAAGAGACCCAGTACTTC.

The J gene is TRBJ2-1, the V gene TRBV5-1; a weak D match, TRBD2 (5 bases). The CDR3 runs to 16 residues. Trimming cost V 1 base and J 6 bases, with 17 bases left between them. The germline V gene has CDR1 SGHRS and CDR2 YFSETQ. DNA of the CDR3: TGCGCCAGCAGCTTGACGTCGGCTAGCCTCGCCAATGAGCAGTTCTTC. Translation gives CASSLTSASLANEQFF.

The V gene is TRBV3-1, the J gene TRBJ2-5; D gene unclear. Per germline, CDR1 LGHDT and CDR2 YNNKEL (reference sequence). This CDR3 region has 14 residues. V shed 4 bases and J shed 5 bases, with 14 bases lying between them. CDR3 loop: CASSPQTSEETQYF. DNA for the CDR3: TGTGCCAGCAGCCCCCAGACTTCGGAGGAGACCCAGTACTTC.

The table lists this clonotype with many counts. Here the CDR3 reads CASSYSGRTEAFF. The CDR3 region has the DNA TGTGCCAGCAGTTACTCGGGGCGGACTGAAGCTTTCTTT. The chain combines TRBV6-5 with TRBJ1-1; maybe TRBD1 (5 bases). The CDR3 sequence is 13 residues long. The V end was cut by 0 bases, the J end by 5 bases, with 7 bases between. Germline CDR1 MNHEY, CDR2 SVGAGI.

This clonotype appeared many times. The genes are TRBV29-1 and TRBJ1-1; a weak D match, TRBD1 (5 bases). The V and J ends lost 5 bases and 4 bases respectively, with 11 bases between them. The CDR3 sequence is 12 residues long. From germline, CDR1 is SQVTM and CDR2 ANQGSEA. CDR3 region: CSVLGRGTEAFF. DNA for the CDR3: TGCAGCGTTCTTGGTAGGGGCACTGAAGCTTTCTTT.

The chain uses TRBV12-3 or TRBV12-4 and TRBJ1-3; no firm D call. Deletions cut 4 bases from V and 4 bases from J, with 14 bases between. CDR3 length: 15 amino acids. The DNA for the CDR3 is TGTGCCAGCAGTTCCGGCCCCCTTTTGGGAAACACCATATATTTT. Residues: CASSSGPLLGNTIYF.

This clonotype was recorded many times. The genes are TRBV28 and TRBJ2-1, with D possibly matching TRBD2 (7 bases). The CDR3 length is 20 residues. Trimming pared 4 bases from V and 4 bases from J, leaving 29 bases between. Germline V gene lookup returns CDR1 MDHEN and CDR2 SYDVKM. The CDR3 sequence is CASSSWGMASGGDTYNEQFF. The CDR3 region has the DNA TGTGCCAGCAGTTCCTGGGGAATGGCTAGCGGAGGGGACACGTACAATGAGCAGTTCTTC. Looking up the rest from reference TRBV28 and TRBJ2-1 gives the full variable domain: DVKVTQSSRYLVKRTGEKVFLECVQDMDHENMFWYRQDPGLGLRLIYFSYDVKMKEKGDIPEGYSVSREKKERFSLILESASTNQTSMYLCASSSWGMASGGDTYNEQFFGPGTRLTVL.

This clonotype occurred a few times. The rearrangement joins TRBV7-6 to TRBJ1-1; D is unclear. V was trimmed by 5 bases and J by 0 bases, leaving 16 bases between them. The germline V gene encodes CDR1 SGHVS and CDR2 FNYEAQ. This CDR3 is built from 16 residues. The CDR3 DNA reads as TGTGCCAGCAGCCCTAGACTTAAAAAATTGAACACTGAAGCTTTCTTT. It is translated as CASSPRLKKLNTEAFF. The entire variable domain, with the rest obtained from reference TRBV7-6 and TRBJ1-1, is as follows: GAGVSQSPRYKVTKRGQDVALRCDPISGHVSLYWYRQALGQGPEFLTYFNYEAQQDKSGLPNDRFSAERPEGSISTLTIQRTEQRDSAMYRCASSPRLKKLNTEAFFGQGTRLTVV.

This clonotype was seen a few times. The chain carries TRBV7-8 and TRBJ2-7, with D perhaps matching TRBD2 (5 bases). The germline gives CDR1 SGHVS, CDR2 FQNEAQ. Trimming cost V 5 bases and J 2 bases, with 7 bases left between them. The CDR3 spans 12 residues. CDR3 in DNA: TGTGCCAGCAGCACGGGAACCTACGAGCAGTACGTC. It specifies CASSTGTYEQYV.

This chain links TRBV6-1 with TRBJ2-1; D uncertain. This CDR3 contains 15 residues. Per germline, CDR1 MNHNS and CDR2 SASEGT. The V end was cut by 8 bases, the J end by 4 bases, with 18 bases between. This chain's CDR3 is CASRLYRSEYNEQFF. CDR3 coding DNA: TGTGCCAGCCGCCTATACCGGTCGGAATACAATGAGCAGTTCTTC.

This clonotype was recorded a few times. This sequence joins TRBV20-1 and TRBJ2-1, with TRBD2 as a possible D gene (5 bases). The CDR3 sequence is 14 residues long. Germline CDR1 reads DFQATT; CDR2 reads SNEGSKA (reference sequence). Between the trimmed V and J ends, which lost 6 bases and 0 bases, there was a span of 12 bases. The CDR3 nucleotides are TGCAGTGCCATCACGGGAAGCTCCTACAATGAGCAGTTCTTC. Its translation is CSAITGSSYNEQFF.

This clonotype was observed a few times. The chain links TRBV16 to TRBJ1-2, with D unclear. The V end lost 0 bases, the J end lost 7 bases, and 9 bases lay between the germline ends. The CDR3 is 13 amino acids. The germline CDR1 and CDR2 sequences are KGHSY and FQNENV. This chain's CDR3 is CASSQSTVGGYTF. The CDR3 region has the DNA TGTGCCAGCAGCCAATCCACAGTGGGTGGCTACACCTTC.

This rearrangement joins TRBV5-5 to TRBJ2-7; D gene ambiguous. Deletions cut 1 base from V and 1 base from J, with 9 bases between. Germline lookup yields CDR1 SGHKS and CDR2 YYEKEE (reference sequence). The CDR3 is 14 amino acids. CDR3 loop: CASSLRVSSYEQYF. DNA of the CDR3: TGTGCCAGCAGCTTGCGTGTCAGTTCCTACGAGCAGTACTTC.

V is TRBV7-6 and J is TRBJ2-2; 7 bases are a match to TRBD1. Losses at the gene ends were 1 base for V and 2 bases for J; bases not matched to a gene: 7. The length of the CDR3 is 17 residues. CDR1 and CDR2 (germline): SGHVS, FNYEAQ. Here the CDR3 reads CASSLVSGQANTGELFF. The CDR3 region has the DNA TGTGCCAGCAGCTTAGTCTCTGGACAGGCAAACACCGGGGAGCTGTTTTTT.